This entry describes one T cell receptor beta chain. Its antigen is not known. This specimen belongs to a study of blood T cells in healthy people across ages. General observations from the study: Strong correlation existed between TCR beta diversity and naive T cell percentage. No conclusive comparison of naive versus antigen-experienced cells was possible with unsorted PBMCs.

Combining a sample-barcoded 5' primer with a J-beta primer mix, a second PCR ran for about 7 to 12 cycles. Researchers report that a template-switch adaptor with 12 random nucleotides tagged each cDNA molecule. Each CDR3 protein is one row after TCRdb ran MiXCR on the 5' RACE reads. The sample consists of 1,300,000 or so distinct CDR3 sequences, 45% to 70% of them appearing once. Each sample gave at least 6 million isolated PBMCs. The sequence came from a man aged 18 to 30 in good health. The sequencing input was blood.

The CDR3 DNA follows: TGCAGTGCTTGCAAGGGCCCGAACACTGAAGCTTTCTTT. This codes for CSACKGPNTEAFF. The rearrangement uses TRBV20-1 and TRBJ1-1; D remains unclear. The CDR3 loop spans 13 amino acids. The germline V gene has CDR1 DFQATT and CDR2 SNEGSKA (reference sequence). Trimming removed 5 bases from V and 1 base from J, with 11 bases in between.